These 10 T cell receptor beta chains originate from one sample sequenced in a study of blood T cell repertoires in COVID-19. The assay was immunoSEQ multiplex PCR, and TCRdb's table has in-frame clones only and misses some. In the table there are approximately 92,000 clones, around 72% of which are singletons. Sequencing was carried out using peripheral blood. The receptors were gathered from a woman aged 55-70 years in a cohort sampled during active or convalescent COVID-19.

This chain joins TRBV28 and TRBJ2-1; 8 positions agree with TRBD2. Germline V gene data show CDR1 as MDHEN and CDR2 as SYDVKM. The CDR3 spans 14 residues. V shed 8 bases, J shed 6 bases, and the junction held 9 bases outside the gene matches. The CDR3 spells CASGNPAGGNEQFF. CDR3 bases: TGTGCCAGCGGTAATCCGGCGGGGGGCAATGAGCAGTTCTTC.

The V gene is TRBV12-3 or TRBV12-4, the J gene TRBJ2-1; no clear D gene. Trimming removed 8 bases from V and 6 bases from J, with 8 bases in between. This CDR3 has 11 residues. The CDR3 bases are TGTGCCAGCTCCTTCGTCAATGAGCAGTTCTTC. Encoded protein: CASSFVNEQFF.

V usage is TRBV19 and J usage is TRBJ2-5; 7 bases align to TRBD2. The germline CDR1 and CDR2 sequences are LNHDA and SQIVND (reference sequence). V gave up 2 bases and J gave up 0 bases; unmatched junction bases: 3. The CDR3 runs to 15 residues. CDR3 bases: TGTGCCAGTAGTATACTCGGGGGGTACCAAGAGACCCAGTACTTC. Translating it yields CASSILGGYQETQYF.

V gene TRBV2 combines with J gene TRBJ2-3, with 12 bases identical to TRBD2. CDR1 and CDR2 (germline): SNHLY, FYNNEI. Trimming at V came to 2 bases and at J to 4 bases, leaving 4 bases not matched to a gene. The CDR3 extends over 16 amino acids. CDR3 in DNA: TGTGCCAGCAGTGAACTAGCGGGGGGGTGGGCAGATACGCAGTATTTT. Its protein product is CASSELAGGWADTQYF.

V gene TRBV12-5 combines with J gene TRBJ1-1; 7 bases fit TRBD1. The CDR3 covers 17 residues. Per the germline V gene, CDR1 is LGHNT and CDR2 is FRNRAP. The junction had 11 bases not matched to a gene; V was cut back by 1 base and J by 3 bases. The CDR3 sequence: CASGLAGRTGLYTEAFF. The CDR3 coding sequence is TGTGCTAGTGGTTTGGCCGGGCGGACAGGACTATACACTGAAGCTTTCTTT.

J is TRBJ2-1 and V is TRBV19, with 9 bases identical to TRBD1. Germline V CDR1 and CDR2: LNHDA, SQIVND (reference sequence). The CDR3 totals 15 residues. V was pared by 0 bases and J by 4 bases, with 1 base of the junction left unmatched. The CDR3: CASSIEGTGYNEQFF. CDR3 nucleotide sequence: TGTGCCAGTAGTATAGAGGGGACAGGGTACAATGAGCAGTTCTTC.

The chain is built from TRBV10-3 and TRBJ2-5; TRBD1 might be the D (8 bases). The ends were cut back, 6 bases at V and 2 bases at J, with 28 bases in the middle. The CDR3 length is 19 residues. Germline V lookup: CDR1 ENHRY, CDR2 SYGVKD. The CDR3 DNA sequence: TGTGCCATCAGCGAACGCTATGACCTACAGGGGGGGTATCAAGAGACCCAGTACTTC. Translation: CAISERYDLQGGYQETQYF.

This clone was observed a single time. For the CDR3, the DNA is TGCGCCAGCAGCCTGCTTGGTGAGCGGGATGAGCAGTTCTTC. Translated: CASSLLGERDEQFF. The J gene is TRBJ2-1, the V gene TRBV4-3; D is possibly TRBD2 (6 bases). The V and J ends lost 4 bases and 8 bases respectively, with 15 bases between them. Germline V gene lookup returns CDR1 LGHNA and CDR2 YSLEER. The CDR3 extends over 14 amino acids.

The V and J genes are TRBV9 and TRBJ2-5; a weak D match, TRBD2 (6 bases). The CDR3 sequence is 14 residues long. The germline V gene encodes CDR1 SGDLS and CDR2 YYNGEE. Trimming removed 4 bases at V and 7 bases at J, with 17 bases between. The CDR3 loop is CASSPGPGDGTQYF. CDR3 DNA: TGTGCCAGCAGCCCAGGGCCGGGGGACGGGACCCAGTACTTC.

This clone was seen a single time. The V call is TRBV9, the J call TRBJ2-3, with 12 bases identical to TRBD2. This CDR3 has 19 residues. Losses at the gene ends were 4 bases for V and 0 bases for J; bases not matched to a gene: 12. Germline CDR1 is SGDLS and CDR2 is YYNGEE. The CDR3 loop reads CASSKSLLAGGLSTDTQYF. The CDR3 nucleotides read TGTGCCAGCAGCAAAAGTTTACTAGCGGGGGGCCTTAGCACAGATACGCAGTATTTT.